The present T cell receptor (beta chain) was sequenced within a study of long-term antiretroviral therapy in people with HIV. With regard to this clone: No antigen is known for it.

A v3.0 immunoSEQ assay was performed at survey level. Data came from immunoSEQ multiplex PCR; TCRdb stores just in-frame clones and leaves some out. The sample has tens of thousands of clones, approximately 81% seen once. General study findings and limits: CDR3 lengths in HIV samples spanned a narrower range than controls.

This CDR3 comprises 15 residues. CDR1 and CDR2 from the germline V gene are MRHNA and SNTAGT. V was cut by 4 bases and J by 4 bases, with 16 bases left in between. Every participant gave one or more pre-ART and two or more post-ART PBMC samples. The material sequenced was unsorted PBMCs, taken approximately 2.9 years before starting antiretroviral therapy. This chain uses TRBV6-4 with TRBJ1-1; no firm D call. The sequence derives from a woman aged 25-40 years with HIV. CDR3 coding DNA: TGTGCCAGCAGTGCCTCCCCCTCGGTGGGCACTGAAGCTTTCTTT. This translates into CASSASPSVGTEAFF.